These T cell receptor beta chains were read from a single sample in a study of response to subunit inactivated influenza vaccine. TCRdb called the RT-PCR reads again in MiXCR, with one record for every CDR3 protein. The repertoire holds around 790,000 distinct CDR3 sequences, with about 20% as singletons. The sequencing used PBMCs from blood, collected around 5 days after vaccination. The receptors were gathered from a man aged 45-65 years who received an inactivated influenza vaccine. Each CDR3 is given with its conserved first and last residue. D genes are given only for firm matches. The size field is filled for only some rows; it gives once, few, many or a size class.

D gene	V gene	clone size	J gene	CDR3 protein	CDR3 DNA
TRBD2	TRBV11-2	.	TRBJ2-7	CASNEAASGEPSYEQYF	TGTGCCAGCAACGAAGCCGCTAGCGGGGAGCCATCCTACGAGCAGTACTTC
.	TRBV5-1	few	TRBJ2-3	CASKLLAADTQYF	TGCGCCAGCAAACTGCTGGCCGCAGATACGCAGTATTTT
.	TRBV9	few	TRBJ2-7	CASSVGSAGNSYEQYF	TGTGCCAGCAGCGTAGGGTCCGCGGGAAACTCCTACGAGCAGTACTTC
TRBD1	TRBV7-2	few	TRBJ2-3	CASSATGADTDTQYF	TGTGCCAGCAGCGCGACAGGGGCCGACACAGATACGCAGTATTTT
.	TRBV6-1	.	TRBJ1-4	CASSEFTEGGKLFF	TGTGCCAGCAGTGAATTTACAGAAGGTGGGAAACTGTTTTTT
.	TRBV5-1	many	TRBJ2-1	CASSFQGRANEQFF	TGCGCCAGCAGCTTTCAGGGCAGGGCTAATGAGCAGTTCTTC
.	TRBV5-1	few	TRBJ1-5	CASSLTAGGNQPQHF	TGCGCCAGCAGCCTGACTGCAGGGGGCAATCAGCCCCAGCATTTT
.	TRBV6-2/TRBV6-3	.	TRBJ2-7	CASSKGDTYEQYF	TGTGCCAGCAGTAAGGGGGATACCTACGAGCAGTACTTC
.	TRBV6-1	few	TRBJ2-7	CASRPGQSYEQYF	TGTGCCAGCAGGCCGGGACAATCCTACGAGCAGTACTTC
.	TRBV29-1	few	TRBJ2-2	CSVVTPAGELFF	TGCAGCGTTGTTACACCAGCCGGGGAGCTGTTTTTT
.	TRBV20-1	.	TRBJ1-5	CSAPHPPGEGNQPQHF	TGCAGTGCTCCCCACCCCCCAGGGGAGGGGAATCAGCCCCAGCATTTT
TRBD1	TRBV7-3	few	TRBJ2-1	CASSPRGQGETYNEQFF	TGTGCCAGCAGCCCTCGAGGACAGGGGGAGACCTACAATGAGCAGTTCTTC
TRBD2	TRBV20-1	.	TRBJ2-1	CSARVPKEAGVYNEQFF	TGCAGTGCTAGAGTCCCCAAGGAAGCGGGGGTCTACAATGAGCAGTTCTTC
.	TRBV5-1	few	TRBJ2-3	CASSLGQPDTQYF	TGCGCCAGCAGCTTGGGACAGCCAGATACGCAGTATTTT
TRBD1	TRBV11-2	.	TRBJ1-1	CASSQLPGQGAEAFF	TGTGCCAGCAGCCAATTACCGGGACAGGGGGCTGAAGCTTTCTTT
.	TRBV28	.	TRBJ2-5	CANSLGLGWGQETQYF	TGTGCCAACAGTTTGGGCTTAGGGTGGGGGCAAGAGACCCAGTACTTC
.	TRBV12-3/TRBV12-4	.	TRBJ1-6	CASSGRGFSPLHF	TGTGCCAGCAGTGGACGGGGTTTCTCACCCCTCCACTTT
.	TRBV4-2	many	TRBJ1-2	CASSRPTGALWGYTF	TGTGCCAGCAGCCGCCCAACAGGAGCCCTTTGGGGCTACACCTTC
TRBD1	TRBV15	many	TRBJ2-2	CATSRQGDTGELFF	TGTGCCACCAGCAGGCAGGGGGACACCGGGGAGCTGTTTTTT
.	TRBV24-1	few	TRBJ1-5	CATSDGPGFNQPQHF	TGTGCCACCAGTGATGGGCCAGGGTTCAATCAGCCCCAGCATTTT
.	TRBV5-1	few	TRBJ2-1	CASGVGPGVDEQFF	TGCGCCAGCGGGGTAGGGCCAGGGGTGGATGAGCAGTTCTTC
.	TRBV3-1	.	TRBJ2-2	CASSQPPGELFF	TGTGCCAGCAGCCAACCGCCGGGGGAGCTGTTTTTT
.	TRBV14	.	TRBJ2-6	CASSLVEGANVLTF	TGTGCCAGCAGCCTAGTGGAGGGGGCCAACGTCCTGACTTTC
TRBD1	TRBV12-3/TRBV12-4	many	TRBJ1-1	CASSAHRGLDTEAFF	TGTGCCAGCAGTGCACACAGGGGGCTCGACACTGAAGCTTTCTTT
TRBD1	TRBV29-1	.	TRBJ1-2	CSVDRDSGSYGYTF	TGCAGCGTTGATAGGGACAGTGGGTCCTATGGCTACACCTTC
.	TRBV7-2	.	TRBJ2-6	CASSLGQVAGANVLTF	TGTGCCAGCAGCTTAGGACAGGTGGCTGGGGCCAACGTCCTGACTTTC
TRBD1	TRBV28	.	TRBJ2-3	CASSPRTGPSTDTQYF	TGTGCCAGCAGTCCCCGGACAGGACCTAGCACAGATACGCAGTATTTT
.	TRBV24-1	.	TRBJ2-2	CATSSPGTGELFF	TGTGCCACATCGTCCCCCGGCACCGGGGAGCTGTTTTTT
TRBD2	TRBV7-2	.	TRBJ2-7	CASSLGPSGRPEQYF	TGTGCCAGCAGCTTAGGGCCTAGCGGGAGGCCCGAGCAGTACTTC
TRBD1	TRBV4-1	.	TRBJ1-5	CASSQQADRGQPQHF	TGCGCCAGCAGCCAACAGGCGGACAGGGGGCAACCCCAGCATTTT
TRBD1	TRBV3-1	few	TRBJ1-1	CASSPIPGQWNTEAFF	TGTGCCAGCAGCCCAATACCGGGACAGTGGAACACTGAAGCTTTCTTT
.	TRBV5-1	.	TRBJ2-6	CASSPGGGSGANVLTF	TGCGCCAGCAGCCCTGGTGGGGGATCAGGGGCCAACGTCCTGACTTTC
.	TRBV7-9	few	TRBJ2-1	CASDAHLRAKEQFF	TGTGCCAGCGACGCGCACCTACGGGCTAAAGAGCAGTTCTTC
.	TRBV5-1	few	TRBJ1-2	CASSSLDRGRGYTF	TGCGCCAGCAGCTCGCTGGACAGAGGGCGTGGCTACACCTTC
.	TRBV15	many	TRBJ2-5	CATSRSWPQETQYF	TGTGCCACCAGCCGCTCCTGGCCTCAAGAGACCCAGTACTTC
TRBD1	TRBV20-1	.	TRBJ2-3	CSANRDRGKDTQYF	TGCAGTGCTAATAGAGACAGGGGGAAAGATACGCAGTATTTT
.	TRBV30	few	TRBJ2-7	CAWSLGHDYEQYF	TGTGCCTGGAGCCTGGGACACGACTACGAGCAGTACTTC
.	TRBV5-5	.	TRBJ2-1	CASSLPVSSLGDEQFF	TGTGCCAGCAGCTTACCTGTAAGCTCTTTGGGGGATGAGCAGTTCTTC
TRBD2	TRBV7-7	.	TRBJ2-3	CARSLALAGGPQSTDTQYF	TGTGCCCGCAGTTTAGCCCTAGCGGGGGGGCCGCAAAGCACAGATACGCAGTATTTT
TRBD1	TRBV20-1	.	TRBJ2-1	CSARKQGSSYNEQFF	TGCAGTGCTAGAAAACAGGGGAGCTCCTACAATGAGCAGTTCTTC
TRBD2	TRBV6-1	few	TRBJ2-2	CASSRNSGYTGELFF	TGTGCCAGCAGTCGAAATAGCGGGTACACCGGGGAGCTGTTTTTT
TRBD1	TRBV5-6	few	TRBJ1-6	CASSTGQGYNSPLHF	TGTGCCAGCAGCACGGGACAGGGTTATAATTCACCCCTCCACTTT
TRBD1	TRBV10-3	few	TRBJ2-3	CAISEFVGTGHTDTQYF	TGTGCCATCAGTGAGTTCGTCGGGACAGGGCACACAGATACGCAGTATTTT
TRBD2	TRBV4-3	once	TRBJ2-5	CASSQDLRGGHGTQYF	TGCGCCAGCAGCCAAGATTTGCGGGGGGGCCACGGGACCCAGTACTTC
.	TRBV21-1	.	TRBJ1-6	CASTGASPLHF	TGTGCCAGCACCGGCGCTTCACCCCTCCACTTT